This T cell receptor beta chain was identified in a study of shared T cell receptors in the human thymus. CDR3 length: 16 amino acids. Sequencing used immunoSEQ multiplex PCR; TCRdb keeps in-frame clones, though not all of them. The data show about 660,000 clones, 87% seen once. This clone was counted once. These data also featured in a second study, about human thymus T cells. That study adds: It was from resections taken during corrective heart surgery that the thymus tissue came. Thymic as well as blood repertoires seemed to favor certain V and J genes unevenly. Related research described strongly overlapping thymic repertoires in unrelated people.

This chain joins TRBV5-3 and TRBJ2-5, with a possible D match to TRBD2 (6 bases). The J call could be wrong; TRBJ2-7 is a better fit for the DNA end. TRBV5-3 is filed as an ORF, its function uncertain. Sequenced input: thymocytes. The TCR was taken from a boy under three years old with a congenital heart defect. CDR3 sequence reads: CARSTPSGAPPYEQYF. The CDR3 DNA sequence: TGTGCCAGAAGCACCCCTTCGGGAGCACCCCCCTACGAGCAGTACTTC.